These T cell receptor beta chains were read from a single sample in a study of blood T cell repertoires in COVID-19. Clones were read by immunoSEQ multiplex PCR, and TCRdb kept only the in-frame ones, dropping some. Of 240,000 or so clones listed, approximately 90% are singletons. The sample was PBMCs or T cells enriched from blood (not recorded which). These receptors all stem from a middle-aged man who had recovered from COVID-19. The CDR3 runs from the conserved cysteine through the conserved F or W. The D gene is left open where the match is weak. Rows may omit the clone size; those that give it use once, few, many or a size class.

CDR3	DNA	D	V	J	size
CASSLGLEGSQYF	TGTGCCAGCAGTTTGGGACTAGAGGGGTCCCAGTACTTC	TRBD2	TRBV12-3/TRBV12-4	TRBJ2-5	.
CAISEYSGGNTGELFF	TGTGCCATCAGTGAATATAGCGGGGGCAACACCGGGGAGCTGTTTTTT	TRBD2	TRBV10-3	TRBJ2-2	.
CASSPWTGGSYNEQFF	TGTGCTAGCAGCCCCTGGACAGGAGGCTCCTACAATGAGCAGTTCTTC	TRBD1	TRBV7-7	TRBJ2-1	.
CASRRRGMDTEAFF	TGTGCCAGCCGAAGGAGGGGTATGGACACTGAAGCTTTCTTT	.	TRBV27	TRBJ1-1	once
CATSDHTLTGNQGVIYGYTF	TGTGCCACCAGTGATCACACCTTGACAGGTAACCAGGGAGTAATATATGGCTACACCTTC	.	TRBV24-1	TRBJ1-2	.
CASSLVGQGAWEQYF	TGTGCCAGCAGCTTAGTCGGACAGGGGGCCTGGGAGCAGTACTTC	TRBD1	TRBV5-4	TRBJ2-7	.
CASMLSGIYGYTF	TGTGCCAGCATGTTAAGCGGGATCTATGGCTACACCTTC	.	TRBV28	TRBJ1-2	once
CASRIPGLLGTDTQYF	TGTGCCAGCCGTATTCCGGGACTACTTGGCACAGATACGCAGTATTTT	TRBD2	TRBV6-6	TRBJ2-3	once
CASRRTGFLGPYEQYF	TGTGCCAGCAGAAGGACAGGTTTCCTAGGGCCCTACGAGCAGTACTTC	TRBD1	TRBV28	TRBJ2-7	.
CASSFSPDSNQPQHF	TGTGCCAGCAGCTTTTCTCCAGATAGCAATCAGCCCCAGCATTTT	.	TRBV5-4	TRBJ1-5	.
CASSDTTSLSYNEQFF	TGTGCCAGCAGCGACACTACTAGCTTGTCCTACAATGAGCAGTTCTTC	.	TRBV6-4	TRBJ2-1	once
CASSHQGVTNTIYF	TGTGCCAGCAGCCATCAGGGTGTCACAAACACCATATATTTT	.	TRBV5-6	TRBJ1-3	.
CASSREQGPGNTIYF	TGTGCCAGCAGCCGGGAACAGGGGCCTGGAAACACCATATATTTT	TRBD1	TRBV5-4	TRBJ1-3	.
CASSLSPQGAWSSYEQYF	TGCGCCAGCAGCTTGTCACCGCAAGGGGCCTGGAGCTCCTACGAGCAGTACTTC	.	TRBV5-1	TRBJ2-7	.
CASSQGLAGGSAETQYF	TGTGCCAGCAGCCAGGGACTAGCGGGGGGGAGTGCCGAGACCCAGTACTTC	TRBD2	TRBV7-3	TRBJ2-5	.
CASSYGASGGGETQYF	TGTGCCAGCAGTTACGGCGCTAGCGGGGGAGGCGAGACCCAGTACTTC	TRBD2	TRBV6-2/TRBV6-3	TRBJ2-5	.
CASSPSVRTQGYTF	TGTGCCAGCAGCCCCAGTGTCCGAACCCAGGGCTACACCTTC	.	TRBV3-1/TRBV3-2	TRBJ1-2	.
CASSHMEGRAYNSPLHF	TGTGCCAGCAGCCACATGGAGGGCAGGGCCTATAATTCACCCCTCCACTTT	.	TRBV13	TRBJ1-6	.
CASSKPSTGSTEAFF	TGTGCCAGCAGCAAACCCTCCACAGGGTCCACTGAAGCTTTCTTT	.	TRBV21-1	TRBJ1-1	.
CAISEPGAKNIQYF	TGTGCCATCAGTGAACCCGGGGCCAAAAACATTCAGTACTTC	.	TRBV10-3	TRBJ2-4	.
CASSPQHLRAGGSTEAFF	TGTGCCAGCAGTCCCCAGCATTTGCGAGCAGGGGGGAGCACTGAAGCTTTCTTT	TRBD1	TRBV28	TRBJ1-1	.
CARQPNPTQDSYTEAFF	TGTGCCAGACAGCCCAACCCGACACAGGACAGTTACACTGAAGCTTTCTTT	.	TRBV27	TRBJ1-1	once
CASSISGTGHSPLHF	TGTGCCAGCAGCATCTCCGGGACAGGGCATTCACCCCTCCACTTT	TRBD1	TRBV7-9	TRBJ1-6	.
CSASLDRYEQYF	TGCAGTGCCAGTCTAGATAGGTACGAGCAGTACTTC	.	TRBV20-1	TRBJ2-7	.
CASGLRGAGSGNTIYF	TGTGCTAGTGGCCTGCGGGGGGCAGGCTCTGGAAACACCATATATTTT	.	TRBV12-5	TRBJ1-3	.
CASSPGLAGQETQYF	TGTGCCAGCAGCCCGGGACTAGCGGGACAAGAGACCCAGTACTTC	TRBD2	TRBV5-4	TRBJ2-5	.
CASMRGSTDTQYF	TGCGCCAGCATGCGAGGGAGCACAGATACGCAGTATTTT	.	TRBV5-1	TRBJ2-3	.
CASSIAAAMDEQYF	TGTGCCAGTAGTATAGCCGCGGCAATGGACGAGCAGTACTTC	.	TRBV19	TRBJ2-7	.
CASSSTGTLSGNTIYF	TGTGCCAGCAGCTCGACGGGGACTCTATCTGGAAACACCATATATTTT	.	TRBV7-2	TRBJ1-3	.
CASSQGLSFVRQFF	TGTGCCAGCAGCCAAGGACTTTCTTTTGTAAGGCAGTTCTTC	.	TRBV14	TRBJ2-1	once
CASSRSGATYEQYF	TGTGCCAGCAGCCGTAGCGGGGCAACCTACGAGCAGTACTTC	TRBD2	TRBV7-7	TRBJ2-7	once
CSVVLVTSSYEQYF	TGCAGCGTTGTACTAGTTACGAGCTCCTACGAGCAGTACTTC	.	TRBV29-1	TRBJ2-7	.
CASSFPRGQGTEAFF	TGTGCCAGCAGTTTCCCTAGGGGACAGGGTACTGAAGCTTTCTTT	TRBD1	TRBV28	TRBJ1-1	.
CASSFREPFQETQYF	TGTGCCAGCAGTTTTCGGGAGCCCTTCCAAGAGACCCAGTACTTC	.	TRBV27	TRBJ2-5	.
CASSQDLARQNYGYTF	TGTGCCAGCAGCCAAGATCTCGCGCGACAGAACTATGGCTACACCTTC	.	TRBV3-1/TRBV3-2	TRBJ1-2	.
CASSPIRGSNYGYTF	TGTGCCAGCAGTCCAATCAGAGGCTCTAACTATGGCTACACCTTC	.	TRBV6-5	TRBJ1-2	once
CASSPPGGARYGYTF	TGTGCCAGCAGCCCACCAGGGGGCGCCCGCTATGGCTACACCTTC	TRBD1	TRBV7-9	TRBJ1-2	.
CASSPSSGANTGELFF	TGTGCCAGCTCACCCTCTAGCGGGGCCAACACCGGGGAGCTGTTTTTT	TRBD2	TRBV18	TRBJ2-2	.
CASSLRFGGTGGAGTEAFF	TGCGCCAGCAGCTTGAGGTTTGGAGGGACAGGGGGCGCCGGCACTGAAGCTTTCTTT	TRBD1	TRBV5-1	TRBJ1-1	.
CASSPDGSQDF	TGTGCCAGCAGCCCTGATGGTTCTCAGGACTTC	.	TRBV7-8	TRBJ2-7	.
CASSFGVNEKLFF	TGTGCCAGCAGCTTTGGAGTGAATGAAAAACTGTTTTTT	.	TRBV7-9	TRBJ1-4	.
CASSQVSGSGANVLTF	TGCGCCAGCAGCCAAGTTAGCGGCTCTGGGGCCAACGTCCTGACTTTC	.	TRBV4-3	TRBJ2-6	many
CATSDPSGVRGYEQFF	TGTGCCACCAGTGATCCAAGCGGGGTGCGGGGGTATGAGCAGTTCTTC	TRBD2	TRBV24-1	TRBJ2-1	.
CASSLSRVMGSYEQYF	TGTGCCAGCAGTTTATCCCGGGTGATGGGTTCCTACGAGCAGTACTTC	.	TRBV27	TRBJ2-7	.
CASRPTGSYGYTF	TGTGCCAGCAGACCTACAGGGAGCTATGGCTACACCTTC	.	TRBV7-6	TRBJ1-2	.
CASSPGSSGWYNEQFF	TGTGCCAGCTCACCAGGATCTAGCGGGTGGTACAATGAGCAGTTCTTC	TRBD2	TRBV18	TRBJ2-1	.
CSARLAGVRTGELFF	TGCAGCGCCCGACTAGCGGGAGTACGAACCGGGGAGCTGTTTTTT	TRBD2	TRBV29-1	TRBJ2-2	.
CSVEGGAF	TGCAGCGTTGAGGGGGGAGCCTTC	.	TRBV29-1	TRBJ1-2	.
CASSEAGTGVSPLHF	TGTGCCAGCAGCGAAGCCGGGACAGGGGTATCACCCCTCCACTTT	TRBD1	TRBV27	TRBJ1-6	few
CASSETLSGTTYEQYF	TGTGCCAGCAGTGAGACCCTTAGCGGTACCACCTACGAGCAGTACTTC	.	TRBV6-1	TRBJ2-7	few
CASSLVGTVQETQYF	TGTGCCAGCAGCTTAGTCGGGACAGTCCAAGAGACCCAGTACTTC	TRBD1	TRBV7-8	TRBJ2-5	.
CASSIGEGTQYF	TGTGCCAGCAGTATCGGGGAGGGGACCCAGTACTTC	TRBD2	TRBV27	TRBJ2-5	.
CASSQVWAAYEQYF	TGTGCCAGCAGCCAAGTCTGGGCAGCCTACGAGCAGTACTTC	.	TRBV14	TRBJ2-7	.
CASIAGEDWTDTQYF	TGTGCCAGCATAGCGGGGGAGGATTGGACAGATACGCAGTATTTT	TRBD2	TRBV2	TRBJ2-3	.
CASSKCRGWAGGVYEQFF	TGTGCCAGCAGCAAATGCCGGGGGTGGGCAGGTGGAGTCTATGAGCAGTTCTTC	.	TRBV21-1	TRBJ2-1	.
CASRIQGTEAFF	TGTGCCAGCAGGATACAGGGGACTGAAGCTTTCTTT	TRBD1	TRBV12-3/TRBV12-4	TRBJ1-1	few
CASSLVVLEQSTGELFF	TGTGCCAGCAGCTTAGTTGTCTTAGAACAGTCCACCGGGGAGCTGTTTTTT	.	TRBV7-8	TRBJ2-2	.
CSVALFSTDTQYF	TGCAGCGTTGCCCTCTTCAGCACAGATACGCAGTATTTT	.	TRBV29-1	TRBJ2-3	.
CASSLVGGGTEAFF	TGTGCCAGCAGCTTAGTGGGGGGTGGCACTGAAGCTTTCTTT	.	TRBV7-2	TRBJ1-1	.